This T cell receptor beta chain was profiled in a study of beta chain features in type 1 diabetes (dated by TCRdb to 2017 to 2018). Describing the broader study: Mean age, gender distribution, total cell number and subset yield did not differ between patients and healthy donors. A total of roughly 100 million sorted cells were examined across all samples, and a strong correlation was observed between cell number per subset and RNA yield. The study compared TCRB repertoires of sorted circulating CD4+ T cell subsets between recently diagnosed type 1 diabetes patients and matched healthy donors. Regulatory and stem cell-like memory subsets were obtained from only 8 patients and roughly eight healthy donors, while naive and central memory subsets were obtained from all 30 or so donors.

The research as a whole found: Naive, central memory and regulatory TCRB repertoires appeared more similar among patients than among healthy donors. Only small numbers of individuals were included in the HLA sub-analyses, which left unresolved whether HLA type had any influence on TCRB rearrangement. Because cDNA rather than genomic DNA was sequenced, highly expressing activated cells could have been over-represented, although no difference in activation and CD3 levels was found between groups. PCR might favor shorter templates, but patient and control samples were amplified and corrected together, so any skew would affect both groups equally. Patients with type 1 diabetes made fewer insertions and deleted more nucleotides at VDJ recombination sites, implying thymic rearrangement abnormalities. Type 1 diabetes patients showed a moderate but significant shortening of TCRB CDR3 length in all four CD4+ subsets.

The High Capacity cDNA Reverse Transcription Kit was used to reverse transcribe all of the isolated RNA, meaning that expressed TCRB transcripts were what got sequenced. Naive, central memory and regulatory T cell samples underwent deep immunoSEQ sequencing, averaging approximately 3.5 million total reads per sample. Sorted cells were lysed in RLT buffer, and RNA was extracted using DNase-treated RNeasy Micro or Mini kits according to cell number. Each cell subset was processed on its own to prevent cross-contamination, while patient and healthy donor samples were processed together. The immunoSEQ multiplex PCR was used to amplify TCRB sequences from cDNA, generating 87-bp fragments that spanned the CDR3 region. Sequencing of the amplicons was done on the Illumina HiSeq platform. The published analysis was carried out like this. PCR bias was computationally corrected using synthetic template baselines, reads within Hamming distance 2 were collapsed, and singletons that could not be merged were discarded. Reads were aligned against IMGT to assign V, D and J genes, CDR3 length and insertions or deletions at six rearrangement sites. Clonotype counts were normalized to sorted cell number within each subset before computing true diversity and Gini coefficients with the tcR R package. The overlap coefficient, calculated on TCRB nucleotide sequences, was used to measure repertoire sharing. As a proxy for the pre-selection repertoire, out-of-frame TCRB sequences from naive cells were analyzed. The immuneACCESS repertoire file appears here via TCRdb, limited to in-frame rearrangements. These files lack a portion of the clones; in checked studies, under half of the deficit traces to unresolved V genes, and the cause of the others is not known. D and trimming were read from the DNA, whereas the V and J calls and clone size are those reported in that table. In this sample the table shows approximately 200,000 clones, 9.6% of which occur a single time. The ten biggest clones cover 0.034% of the sample.

This clone was seen more than once but under ten times. No antigen is known for it. Base qualities are not recorded, but no much larger clone differs from it by a single base. A single peripheral blood draw of approximately 100 mL on average was collected from each donor into heparinised tubes. Naive, central memory, regulatory and stem cell-like memory CD4+ T cells were sorted on a BD FACSAria II using a panel including CD45RO, CCR7, CD25, CD127, CD95 and CD27. Purity was above 95% for every sorted population. PBMCs were separated immediately by Lymphoprep density gradient centrifugation and were stained directly, without being cultured. To minimize batch effects, samples were stained and sorted in pairs, one healthy donor with one patient per experiment. From the cysteine up to the phenylalanine, the CDR3 has a length of 19 residues. The DNA shown is the 57-base CDR3, in frame from base 1. The germline V gene supplies CDR1 SGHAT and CDR2 FQNNGV. V loses 4 bases at its end and J loses 3 bases; junction bases beyond the gene matches: 18.

The chain joins TRBV11-2 to TRBJ1-2; 9 nucleotides in the junction match TRBD1. This receptor was taken from a young woman in good health. The sequencing input was naive CD4+ T cells from blood. The sample's cell subset or site label, decoded: true naive CD4+ T cells. The nucleotide sequence reads TGTGCCAGCAGCTCTTATAGGAGATTACAGGGGGCTTTCGACTATGGCTACACCTTC. Its coded protein is CASSSYRRLQGAFDYGYTF.